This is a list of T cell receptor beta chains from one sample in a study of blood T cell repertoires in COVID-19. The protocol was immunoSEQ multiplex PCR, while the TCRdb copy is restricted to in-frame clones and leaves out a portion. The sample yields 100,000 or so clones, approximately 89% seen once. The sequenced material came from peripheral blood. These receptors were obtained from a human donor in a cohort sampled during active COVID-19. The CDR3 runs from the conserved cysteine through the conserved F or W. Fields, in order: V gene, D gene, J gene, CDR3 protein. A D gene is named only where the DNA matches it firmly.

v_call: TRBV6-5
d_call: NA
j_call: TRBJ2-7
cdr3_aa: CASRARTGDHEQYF

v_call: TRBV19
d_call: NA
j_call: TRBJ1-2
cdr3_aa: CASSRTADHYGYTF

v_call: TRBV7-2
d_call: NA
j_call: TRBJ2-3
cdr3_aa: CASSLGAGTQYTDTQYF

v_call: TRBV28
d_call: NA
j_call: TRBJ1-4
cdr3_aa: CASSTRTGGAEKLFF

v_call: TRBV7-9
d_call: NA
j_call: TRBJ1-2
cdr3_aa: CASSLGDRSYGYTF

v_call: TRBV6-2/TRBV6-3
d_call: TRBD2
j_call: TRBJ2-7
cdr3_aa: CASSYPLDGGRAEQYF

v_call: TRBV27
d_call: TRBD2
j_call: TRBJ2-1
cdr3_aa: CASSLNLGLVYNEQFF

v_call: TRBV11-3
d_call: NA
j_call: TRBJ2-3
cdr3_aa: CASSKLTGGTDTQYF

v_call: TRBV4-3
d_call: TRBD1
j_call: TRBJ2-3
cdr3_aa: CASSHEQGRADTQYF

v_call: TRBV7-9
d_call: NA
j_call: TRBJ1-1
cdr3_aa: CASSSQGFSTEAFF

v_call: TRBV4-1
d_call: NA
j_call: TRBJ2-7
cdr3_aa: CASSQGSFPYEQYF

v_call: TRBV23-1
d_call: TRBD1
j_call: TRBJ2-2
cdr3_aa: CASSQSPQGAVSTGELFF

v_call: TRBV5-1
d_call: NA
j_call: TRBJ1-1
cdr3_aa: CASSAGDGWNTEAFF

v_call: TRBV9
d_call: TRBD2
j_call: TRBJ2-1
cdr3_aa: CASSVGAGGPYNEQFF

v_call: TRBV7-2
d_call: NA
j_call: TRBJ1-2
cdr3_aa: CASSLQGSYGYTF

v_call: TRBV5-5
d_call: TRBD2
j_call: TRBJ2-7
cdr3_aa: CASSFLAGEYEQYF

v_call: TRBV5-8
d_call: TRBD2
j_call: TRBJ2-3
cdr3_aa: CASSPGLAVTDTQYF

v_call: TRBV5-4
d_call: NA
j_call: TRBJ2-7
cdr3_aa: CASSLAQGLLYEQYF

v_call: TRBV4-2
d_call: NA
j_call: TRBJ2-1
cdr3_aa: CASSQDESSYNEQFF

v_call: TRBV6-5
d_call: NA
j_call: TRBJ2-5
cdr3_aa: CASTPVPGRQETQYF

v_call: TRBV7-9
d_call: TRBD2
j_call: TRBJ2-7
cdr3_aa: CASSDTGTSGRARGYEQYF

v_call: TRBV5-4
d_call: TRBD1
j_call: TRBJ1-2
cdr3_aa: CASRSTQGADYGYTF

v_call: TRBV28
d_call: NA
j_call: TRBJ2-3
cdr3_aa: CATSPTGGRLSDTQYF

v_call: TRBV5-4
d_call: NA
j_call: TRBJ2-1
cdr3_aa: CASRRGGELNNEQFF

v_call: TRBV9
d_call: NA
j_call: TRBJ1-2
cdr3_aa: CASSVAEQGGGDGYTF

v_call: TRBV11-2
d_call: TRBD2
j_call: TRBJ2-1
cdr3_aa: CASSLYGGSHSYNEQFF

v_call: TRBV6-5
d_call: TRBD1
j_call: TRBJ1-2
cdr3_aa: CATDREYGYTF

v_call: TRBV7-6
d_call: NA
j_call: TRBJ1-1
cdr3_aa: CASSLHFISRGALHAVEAFF

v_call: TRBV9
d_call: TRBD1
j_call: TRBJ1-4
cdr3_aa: CASSPGTGGEKLFF

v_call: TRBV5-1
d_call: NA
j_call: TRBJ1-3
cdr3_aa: CASSLVFPSSGNTIYF